This TCR beta chain was recorded in a study of response to subunit inactivated influenza vaccine. TCRdb analysed the RT-PCR reads with MiXCR anew, one entry per CDR3 protein. This table has fewer than 550,000 distinct CDR3 sequences, 25% appearing once. In the case of this clonotype: As yet, its antigen is unknown.

Study outcomes and limitations: Few new T cells, the authors suggested, are recruited by each seasonal influenza vaccination.

This receptor was taken from a man aged 50 to 60 who received an inactivated influenza vaccine. The source was CD4+ T cells sorted from PBMCs, collected around 5 days after vaccination.

Written as DNA, the CDR3 is TGTGCCAGCAGTTTAAGTTCGCCCGAGACCCAGTACTTC. Translated: CASSLSSPETQYF. The genes are TRBV28 and TRBJ2-5; no reliable D call. Germline V gives CDR1 MDHEN, CDR2 SYDVKM. This CDR3 comprises 13 residues. Deletions cut 2 bases from V and 5 bases from J, with 9 bases between. Complete variable domain (other parts from reference TRBV28 and TRBJ2-5): DVKVTQSSRYLVKRTGEKVFLECVQDMDHENMFWYRQDPGLGLRLIYFSYDVKMKEKGDIPEGYSVSREKKERFSLILESASTNQTSMYLCASSLSSPETQYFGPGTRLLVL.